This passage covers 23 T cell receptor beta chains from one sample sequenced in a study of blood T cell repertoires in COVID-19. The method was immunoSEQ multiplex PCR; TCRdb's version includes in-frame clones alone and lacks a portion of them. The sample has over 200,000 clones; around 90% are singletons. The sequenced material came from peripheral blood. The source of these receptors is a man in his thirties or forties with acute or convalescent COVID-19.

This chain links TRBV6-5 with TRBJ2-2; D is unresolved. V was clipped by 5 bases and J by 3 bases, with 10 bases between them. This CDR3 comprises 14 residues. From germline, CDR1 is MNHEY and CDR2 SVGAGI. The CDR3 loop is CASSPRTDTGELFF. DNA for the CDR3: TGTGCCAGCAGTCCGAGAACGGACACCGGGGAGCTGTTTTTT.

The chain has TRBV19 and TRBJ2-7; TRBD2 matches 9 bases. J was trimmed by 2 bases and V by 7 bases; bases with no gene match: 9. The germline V gene encodes CDR1 LNHDA and CDR2 SQIVND (reference sequence). The CDR3 is 15 amino acids. CDR3 nucleotide sequence: TGTGCCAGTAATCGCGGGGGGGGAAACACCTACGAGCAGTACTTC. Residues: CASNRGGGNTYEQYF.

V usage is TRBV25-1 and J usage is TRBJ2-2, with D perhaps TRBD1 (7 bases). This CDR3 spans 18 amino acids. V lost 2 bases, J lost 0 bases, and 16 bases lay in between. Germline V lookup: CDR1 MGHDK, CDR2 SYGVNS. CDR3 in amino acids: CASSESPPRGANTGELFF. CDR3 bases: TGTGCCAGCAGTGAAAGCCCCCCCAGGGGGGCGAACACCGGGGAGCTGTTTTTT.

This sequence joins TRBV28 and TRBJ2-7; TRBD2 agrees at 11 bases. The CDR3 is 16 residues long. V lost 1 base to trimming and J lost 3 bases; unmatched junction nucleotides: 5. Germline CDR1 and CDR2: MDHEN and SYDVKM. CDR3 sequence: CASSLSFTSGGYEQYF. CDR3 sequence (DNA): TGTGCCAGCAGTTTATCCTTTACTAGCGGGGGCTACGAGCAGTACTTC.

This clone was seen a handful of times. CDR3 DNA: TGTGCCAGCAGTACTACTTTCTCTGGAAACACCATATATTTT. Encoded protein: CASSTTFSGNTIYF. This chain links TRBV6-6 with TRBJ1-3; D gene uncertain. The CDR3 is made up of 14 amino acids. Germline-derived CDR1 and CDR2 are MNHNY and SVGAGI (reference sequence). Trimming stripped 5 bases from V and 0 bases from J, with 8 bases between.

The V call is TRBV6-5, the J call TRBJ2-1, with D perhaps matching TRBD1 (6 bases). With 6 bases removed from V and 1 base from J, the gap between germline ends came to 10 bases. This CDR3 comprises 14 residues. Germline V gene lookup returns CDR1 MNHEY and CDR2 SVGAGI. The CDR3 protein is CASRDSRSYNEQFF. The CDR3 DNA reads as TGTGCCAGCAGGGACAGTAGATCCTACAATGAGCAGTTCTTC.

This clone was detected only once. V is TRBV5-4 and J is TRBJ2-3; the match to TRBD2 covers 9 bases. V shed 3 bases, J shed 6 bases, and the junction held 11 bases outside the gene matches. Germline assignment: CDR1 SGHNT and CDR2 YYREEE (reference sequence). This CDR3 region has 16 residues. CDR3: CASSSRDSGRSDTQYF. The DNA of the CDR3 is TGTGCCAGCAGCTCTCGGGATAGCGGGAGATCCGATACGCAGTATTTT. The whole variable domain, remainder taken from reference TRBV5-4 and TRBJ2-3, is ETGVTQSPTHLIKTRGQQVTLRCSSQSGHNTVSWYQQALGQGPQFIFQYYREEENGRGNFPPRFSGLQFPNYSSELNVNALELDDSALYLCASSSRDSGRSDTQYFGPGTRLTVL.

This clone was observed a few times. The chain links TRBV9 to TRBJ2-5; TRBD2 matches 14 bases. Unmatched junction bases numbered 2, after V lost 0 bases and J lost 4 bases. This CDR3 contains 16 residues. The germline CDR1 and CDR2 sequences are SGDLS and YYNGEE. The CDR3: CASSVDGLAGGETQYF. As DNA, the CDR3 is TGTGCCAGCAGCGTAGACGGACTAGCGGGGGGAGAGACCCAGTACTTC.

V usage is TRBV3-1 (or the pseudogene TRBV3-2) and J usage is TRBJ2-3; D unclear. Trimming removed 0 bases from V and 7 bases from J, with 14 bases in between. Germline CDR1 and CDR2: LGHDT and YNNKEL (reference sequence). CDR3 length equals 15 residues. The DNA for the CDR3 is TGTGCCAGCAGCCAAGATCAAAGTCCGAGGAATACGCAGTATTTT. Translation gives CASSQDQSPRNTQYF.

The rearrangement links TRBV2 to TRBJ2-7; D may be TRBD2 (7 bases). Germline values: CDR1 SNHLY, CDR2 FYNNEI. V was shortened by 11 bases and J by 2 bases, with 19 bases between the two germline ends. The CDR3 totals 14 residues. The CDR3 loop is CAGGAHLTAYEQYF. For the CDR3, the DNA is TGTGCCGGGGGGGCCCACCTAACTGCCTACGAGCAGTACTTC.

The chain uses TRBV19 and TRBJ1-6; possible D gene TRBD1, 5 bases. Germline V gene data show CDR1 as LNHDA and CDR2 as SQIVND (reference sequence). The CDR3 contains 15 residues. V gave up 3 bases and J gave up 9 bases, with 15 bases separating them. The CDR3 DNA reads as TGTGCCAGTAGTATTCCCCAAAGGGGCACTTCACCCCTCCACTTT. Its translation: CASSIPQRGTSPLHF.

This chain links TRBV5-1 with TRBJ2-5, with D perhaps TRBD2 (6 bases). V lost 6 bases, J lost 6 bases, and 15 bases lay in between. The germline V gene encodes CDR1 SGHRS and CDR2 YFSETQ. CDR3 length: 13 amino acids. The CDR3 DNA follows: TGCGCCAGCACCCCCGGGCGGGGCAAGACCCAGTACTTC. This sequence encodes CASTPGRGKTQYF.

This sequence joins TRBV7-8 and TRBJ1-2, with TRBD1 as a possible D gene (5 bases). V lost 6 bases, J lost 4 bases, and 12 bases lay in between. The CDR3 is 13 residues long. The germline V gene encodes CDR1 SGHVS and CDR2 FQNEAQ. The CDR3 region has the DNA TGTGCCAGCAGTCTAGCCGGGGGCTATGGCTACACCTTC. It translates to CASSLAGGYGYTF.

The chain employs TRBV3-1 (or the pseudogene TRBV3-2) and TRBJ2-3, with 12 nucleotides matching TRBD2. CDR1 is LGHDT and CDR2 is YNNKEL in the germline V gene (reference sequence). The CDR3 spans 16 residues. The V gene end was trimmed by 2 bases and the J gene end by 4 bases; junction bases not matched to a gene: 4. The CDR3 spells CASSQRTSGVADTQYF. DNA of the CDR3: TGTGCCAGCAGCCAACGGACTAGCGGGGTCGCAGATACGCAGTATTTT.

This clone showed up just once. Other DNA sequences from this sample encode an identical CDR3 as well. The chain has TRBV5-1 and TRBJ1-2; tentatively, D is TRBD1 (6 bases). V lost 0 bases and J 3 bases, leaving 6 bases between the germline ends. This CDR3 has 13 amino acids. The germline V gene encodes CDR1 SGHRS and CDR2 YFSETQ. Here the CDR3 reads CASSLGQDYGYTF. The CDR3 region has the DNA TGCGCCAGCAGCTTGGGACAGGACTATGGCTACACCTTC.

V and J are TRBV23-1 and TRBJ2-7, with 7 nucleotides matching TRBD1. TRBV23-1 is flagged as an ORF with uncertain function. This CDR3 has 13 amino acids. Trimming at V came to 10 bases and at J to 3 bases, leaving 9 bases not matched to a gene. CDR3 loop: CANLSGQCYEQYF. CDR3 coding DNA: TGCGCCAACCTCTCGGGACAGTGCTACGAGCAGTACTTC.

The chain links TRBV6-1 to TRBJ1-2, with D possibly TRBD1 on 5 matching bases. The CDR3 is 13 amino acids. In germline, CDR1 is MNHNS, CDR2 SASEGT. The V end was cut by 1 base, the J end by 4 bases, with 7 bases between. The CDR3 protein is CASSEGQIYGYTF. CDR3 DNA sequence: TGTGCCAGCAGTGAAGGACAGATCTATGGCTACACCTTC.

The chain employs TRBV5-1 and TRBJ1-5; D gene unclear. Germline loops: CDR1 SGHRS, CDR2 YFSETQ. V lost 1 base and J 0 bases, leaving 8 bases between the germline ends. The CDR3 runs 15 residues. CDR3 coding DNA: TGCGCCAGCAGCTTGTCGGCGGCTAGCAATCAGCCCCAGCATTTT. It codes for CASSLSAASNQPQHF.

V gene TRBV3-1 (or the pseudogene TRBV3-2) combines with J gene TRBJ1-1; 7 positions match TRBD1. This CDR3 region has 13 residues. The junction had 2 bases not matched to a gene; V was cut back by 4 bases and J by 3 bases. Germline-derived CDR1 and CDR2 are LGHDT and YNNKEL (reference sequence). The CDR3: CASSRDRHTEAFF. The CDR3 DNA reads as TGTGCCAGCAGCCGGGACAGACACACTGAAGCTTTCTTT.

The CDR3 region is CASSKRAGTKALVCEQYF. CDR3 sequence (DNA): TGTGCCAGCAGCAAGAGAGCCGGGACTAAGGCCCTGGTGTGTGAGCAGTACTTC. The rearrangement links TRBV21-1 to TRBJ2-7; the table's TRBD2 call for D was not verified on the DNA. TRBV21-1 is assigned pseudogene status. This CDR3 is 18 amino acids long.

The CDR3 sequence: CASPELEDVNTEAFF. For the CDR3, the DNA is TGTGCCAGCCCCGAACTGGAGGATGTGAACACTGAAGCTTTCTTT. This sequence joins TRBV28 and TRBJ1-1; D gene uncertain. This CDR3 has 15 amino acids. Germline loops: CDR1 MDHEN, CDR2 SYDVKM. Trimming left V 8 bases short and J 0 bases short, with 16 bases between. The full variable domain, rest sourced from reference TRBV28 and TRBJ1-1, is DVKVTQSSRYLVKRTGEKVFLECVQDMDHENMFWYRQDPGLGLRLIYFSYDVKMKEKGDIPEGYSVSREKKERFSLILESASTNQTSMYLCASPELEDVNTEAFFGQGTRLTVV.

In its sample, this clone was seen a few times. The gene calls are TRBV28 and TRBJ2-6; possible D gene TRBD2, 5 bases. V lost 7 bases to trimming and J lost 2 bases, with 9 bases between them. The CDR3 has 14 residues. The germline V gene encodes CDR1 MDHEN and CDR2 SYDVKM. CDR3 bases: TGTGCCAGCAAGACTAATGCTGGGGCCAACGTCCTGACTTTC. Encoded protein: CASKTNAGANVLTF.

The rearrangement uses TRBV7-9 and TRBJ2-1, with D unresolved. V dropped 5 bases and J dropped 2 bases, with 13 bases sitting between them. The length of the CDR3 is 15 residues. The V gene's germline CDR1 is SEHNR and CDR2 FQNEAQ (reference sequence). The CDR3 loop is CASSTRLGTYNEQFF. The CDR3 DNA follows: TGTGCCAGCAGCACGAGGCTGGGTACCTACAATGAGCAGTTCTTC. Full variable domain (rest looked up from reference TRBV7-9 and TRBJ2-1): DTGVSQNPRHKITKRGQNVTFRCDPISEHNRLYWYRQTLGQGPEFLTYFQNEAQLEKSRLLSDRFSAERPKGSFSTLEIQRTEQGDSAMYLCASSTRLGTYNEQFFGPGTRLTVL.